These T cell receptor beta chains were read from a single sample in a study of CD8 T cells in Susac syndrome. TCRdb used MiXCR to reprocess the immunoSEQ multiplex PCR reads, holding one entry per CDR3 protein. The data hold fewer than 200,000 distinct CDR3 sequences, with approximately 93% observed a single time. The sequenced sample was CD4+ T cells from PBMCs. Receptor source: a human donor in good health. Each CDR3 is given with its conserved first and last residue. The D gene is left open where the match is weak. A clone size is listed for some rows: how often the clone was seen (once, few, many), or a class if it is expanded.

>.|TRBD2|TRBJ2-3|TRBV5-1
CASSTGGGADTQYF
TGCGCCAGCAGCACAGGCGGGGGGGCAGATACGCAGTATTTT
>.|TRBD1|TRBJ2-7|TRBV27
CASSLGTGVTYEQYF
TGTGCCAGCAGTTTAGGGACAGGGGTTACCTACGAGCAGTACTTC
>.|.|TRBJ1-2|TRBV7-9
CASSPALTYGYTF
TGTGCCAGCAGCCCGGCCCTTACCTATGGCTACACCTTC
>once|TRBD1|TRBJ1-2|TRBV4-1
CASSQEWTGGVPANYGYTF
TGCGCCAGCAGCCAAGAATGGACAGGGGGCGTCCCAGCTAACTATGGCTACACCTTC
>.|TRBD1|TRBJ1-6|TRBV6-4
CASSADRGSPLHF
TGTGCCAGCAGTGCGGACAGGGGGTCACCCCTCCACTTT
>.|.|TRBJ2-2|TRBV12-3/TRBV12-4
CASSFRQDSGELFF
TGTGCCAGCAGTTTCCGGCAGGACTCCGGGGAGCTGTTTTTT
>.|.|TRBJ1-1|TRBV6-5
CASSYSQGYHRNTEAFF
TGTGCCAGCAGTTACTCGCAGGGGTATCACCGGAATACTGAAGCTTTCTTT
>.|.|TRBJ1-4|TRBV29-1
CSVADPGWTTNEKLFF
TGCAGCGTTGCGGACCCAGGGTGGACAACTAATGAAAAACTGTTTTTT
>.|TRBD2|TRBJ2-5|TRBV9
CASSALGGGYGETQYF
TGTGCCAGCAGCGCCCTCGGGGGGGGGTATGGTGAGACCCAGTACTTC
>.|TRBD1|TRBJ1-2|TRBV6-5
CASMRTGRSYGYTF
TGTGCCAGCATGAGGACAGGGCGATCCTATGGCTACACCTTC
>.|.|TRBJ2-6|TRBV24-1
CATSGAGQGGANVLTF
TGTGCCACCAGTGGGGCCGGGCAGGGGGGGGCCAACGTCCTGACTTTC
>.|TRBD1|TRBJ2-6|TRBV7-2
CASRLFSGGSSGANVLTF
TGTGCCAGCCGCTTATTTTCAGGGGGAAGCTCTGGGGCCAACGTCCTGACTTTC
>.|.|TRBJ2-6|TRBV20-1
CSARVVAGANVLTF
TGCAGTGCTAGGGTGGTCGCTGGGGCCAACGTCCTGACTTTC
>.|TRBD1|TRBJ1-6|TRBV7-8
CASSLGGQGKSPLHF
TGTGCCAGCAGCTTAGGGGGACAGGGTAAATCACCCCTCCACTTT
>.|TRBD1|TRBJ2-7|TRBV25-1
CASRPTGGITEQYF
TGTGCCAGCAGACCCACAGGGGGCATAACCGAGCAGTACTTC
>.|TRBD1|TRBJ1-2|TRBV6-6
CASSPGQGGGYTF
TGTGCCAGCAGTCCCGGACAGGGGGGCGGCTACACCTTC
>.|.|TRBJ1-2|TRBV6-6
CASSDPLGPDYTF
TGTGCCAGCAGTGACCCTCTGGGCCCTGATTACACCTTC
>.|.|TRBJ2-7|TRBV12-2
CASRFCLRLYEQYF
TGTGCAAGTCGCTTTTGTCTCAGGCTCTACGAGCAGTACTTC
>.|.|TRBJ2-2|TRBV12-3/TRBV12-4
CASSPGTQQVGELFF
TGTGCCAGCAGTCCCGGGACCCAACAGGTCGGGGAGCTGTTTTTT